Shown below are 27 T cell receptor beta chains from a single sample sequenced in a study of blood T cell repertoires in COVID-19. Produced via immunoSEQ multiplex PCR; TCRdb's table is partial and in-frame only. This sample has about 200,000 clones, with more than 75% found just once. What was sequenced was PBMCs or T cells enriched from blood (not recorded which). These receptors were collected from a man aged 35 to 55 with acute COVID-19.

The chain is built from TRBV4-3 and TRBJ1-5; 8 bases align to TRBD1. CDR1 is LGHNA and CDR2 is YSLEER in the germline V gene. V lost 5 bases to trimming and J lost 6 bases; unmatched junction nucleotides: 6. The CDR3 sequence is 14 residues long. CDR3 DNA sequence: TGCGCCAGCAGCTCCTGGACAGGGTCTCAGCCCCAGCATTTT. It specifies CASSSWTGSQPQHF.

The chain has TRBV29-1 and TRBJ2-3; 11 nucleotides match TRBD2. The CDR3 spans 15 residues. Unmatched junction bases numbered 5, after V lost 6 bases and J lost 0 bases. Germline V gene data show CDR1 as SQVTM and CDR2 as ANQGSEA. CDR3 nucleotide sequence: TGCAGCGTCACCGGGACTAGCGGTAGCACAGATACGCAGTATTTT. It yields the protein CSVTGTSGSTDTQYF.

The chain joins TRBV27 to TRBJ2-5; weak D call: TRBD1 (6 bases). The length of the CDR3 is 16 residues. Germline CDR1 and CDR2: MNHEY and SMNVEV (reference sequence). With 7 bases removed from V and 2 bases from J, the gap between germline ends came to 20 bases. The CDR3 spells CASTGLSRGLQETQYF. The CDR3 region has the DNA TGTGCCAGCACTGGACTGTCCAGGGGCCTTCAAGAGACCCAGTACTTC.

The V gene is TRBV4-1, the J gene TRBJ1-2, with D tentatively TRBD1 (5 bases). V was shortened by 2 bases and J by 5 bases, with 12 bases between the two germline ends. This CDR3 region has 14 residues. Germline V gives CDR1 MGHRA, CDR2 YSYEKL. CDR3 in amino acids: CASSQPTVSYGYTF. DNA for the CDR3: TGCGCCAGCAGCCAACCGACAGTCAGTTATGGCTACACCTTC.

This clone appeared a few times. V gene TRBV5-6 combines with J gene TRBJ2-3, with 9 bases fitting TRBD1. V was clipped by 4 bases and J by 4 bases; unmatched bases: 4. CDR3 length equals 14 residues. Per germline, CDR1 SGHDT and CDR2 YYEEEE. DNA of the CDR3: TGTGCCAGCAGCACGGACAGGGGTGCAGATACGCAGTATTTT. This gives the protein CASSTDRGADTQYF.

This clone was counted between two and nine times. The chain employs TRBV29-1 and TRBJ2-7, with D unclear. CDR1 is SQVTM, CDR2 ANQGSEA, per germline. V was cut by 7 bases and J by 3 bases, with 13 bases left in between. This CDR3 has 12 amino acids. The CDR3 protein is CSAGPTGYEQYF. The CDR3 DNA follows: TGCAGCGCTGGGCCTACCGGCTACGAGCAGTACTTC.

J is TRBJ2-1 and V is TRBV4-1; TRBD2 matches 8 bases. Germline loops: CDR1 MGHRA, CDR2 YSYEKL. With 3 bases clipped from V and 0 bases from J, the junction kept 4 bases outside the gene matches. This CDR3 is 16 amino acids long. CDR3 sequence (DNA): TGCGCCAGCAGCCACGCACTAGCGGACTCCTACAATGAGCAGTTCTTC. It specifies CASSHALADSYNEQFF.

The chain links TRBV4-2 to TRBJ1-2, with 8 bases identical to TRBD1. J lost 4 bases, V lost 4 bases, and 11 bases had no gene match. This CDR3 is built from 16 residues. Germline V gene sequence: CDR1 LGHNA, CDR2 YNFKEQ. DNA for the CDR3: TGTGCCAGCAGCCGCGATCAGGGGGCCCAAGGCTATGGCTACACCTTC. Protein sequence: CASSRDQGAQGYGYTF.

This clone was detected a few times. The genes are TRBV6-4 and TRBJ1-5; D call uncertain. The germline V gene encodes CDR1 MRHNA and CDR2 SNTAGT. The CDR3 runs to 14 residues. The germline V and J ends were trimmed by 4 bases and 0 bases, with 7 bases remaining between them. In DNA form, the CDR3 reads TGTGCCAGCAGTGCCATCCCTAGCAATCAGCCCCAGCATTTT. Protein product: CASSAIPSNQPQHF.

CDR3 nucleotide sequence: TGTGCCAGCATACCGACGTCTAGGCAGACCCAGTACTTC. It encodes CASIPTSRQTQYF. The V and J genes are TRBV7-2 and TRBJ2-5; D unresolved. Trimming stripped 7 bases from V and 6 bases from J, with 15 bases between. Germline CDR1 SGHTA, CDR2 FQGNSA. CDR3 length: 13 amino acids. The full variable domain, its missing parts supplied by reference TRBV7-2 and TRBJ2-5, is GAGVSQSPSNKVTEKGKDVELRCDPISGHTALYWYRQSLGQGLEFLIYFQGNSAPDKSGLPSDRFSAERTGGSVSTLTIQRTQQEDSAVYLCASIPTSRQTQYFGPGTRLLVL.

The rearrangement uses TRBV5-1 and TRBJ2-7; D perhaps matches TRBD1 (6 bases). This CDR3 comprises 13 residues. V shed 4 bases and J shed 5 bases, with 13 bases lying between them. Per germline, CDR1 SGHRS and CDR2 YFSETQ. CDR3 nucleotide sequence: TGCGCCAGCAGCCCAACTCCAGGGGACGAGCAGTACTTC. Protein product: CASSPTPGDEQYF.

V gene TRBV24-1 combines with J gene TRBJ2-3; TRBD2 agrees at 10 bases. Germline V gene lookup returns CDR1 KGHDR and CDR2 SFDVKD. V lost 3 bases and J lost 3; bases outside the gene matches: 11. The length of the CDR3 is 18 residues. DNA of the CDR3: TGTGCCACCAGTGATCCCGGGGAAACTAGCGGGACTACAGATACGCAGTATTTT. It specifies CATSDPGETSGTTDTQYF.

This clone was recorded once. The chain has TRBV2 and TRBJ1-5, with 7 positions matching TRBD1. CDR1 and CDR2 (germline): SNHLY, FYNNEI. Trimming at V came to 6 bases and at J to 9 bases, leaving 8 bases not matched to a gene. CDR3 size: 13 residues. CDR3 loop: CASRETGERPQHF. The DNA for the CDR3 is TGTGCCAGCAGAGAAACAGGGGAGAGGCCCCAGCATTTT.

The rearrangement links TRBV11-3 to TRBJ2-2; no reliable D call. The germline CDR1 and CDR2 sequences are SGHNT and YENEEA. The CDR3 is 14 amino acids. V was clipped by 1 base and J by 2 bases, with 5 bases between them. The CDR3 nucleotides are TGTGCCAGCAGCTTAGCCCTAAACACCGGGGAGCTGTTTTTT. Encoded protein: CASSLALNTGELFF.

The rearrangement joins TRBV2 to TRBJ2-1; the D gene is possibly TRBD1 (6 bases). Germline V gene sequence: CDR1 SNHLY, CDR2 FYNNEI. Trimming took 6 bases from V and 4 from J, leaving 16 bases between them. The CDR3 is 15 amino acids. CDR3 sequence (DNA): TGTGCCAGCAGCGCGGACAGAACAGGGTACAATGAGCAGTTCTTC. The encoded protein is CASSADRTGYNEQFF.

The chain joins TRBV7-9 to TRBJ2-3; 7 bases fit TRBD2. This CDR3 has 15 residues. Losses at the gene ends were 6 bases for V and 2 bases for J; bases not matched to a gene: 8. Germline V gene lookup returns CDR1 SEHNR and CDR2 FQNEAQ (reference sequence). The CDR3 bases are TGTGCCAGCAGACCCCCTAGCGGTGCCACAGATACGCAGTATTTT. It codes for CASRPPSGATDTQYF.

The CDR3 loop reads CAISERTGYTDTQYF. For the CDR3, the DNA is TGTGCCATCAGTGAGAGGACAGGGTACACAGATACGCAGTATTTT. V is TRBV10-3 and J is TRBJ2-3; 8 bases fit TRBD1. The CDR3 is 15 residues long. CDR1 and CDR2 from the germline V gene are ENHRY and SYGVKD. V lost 2 bases, J lost 2 bases, and 3 bases stayed unmatched.

This chain links TRBV23-1 with TRBJ2-2; D may be TRBD1 (5 bases). TRBV23-1 is marked as an open reading frame, function uncertain. Trimming stripped 6 bases from V and 6 bases from J, with 11 bases between. CDR3 length: 13 amino acids. The CDR3 DNA follows: TGCGCCAGCAGGCTCAGGGAAGCCGGGGAGCTGTTTTTT. It encodes CASRLREAGELFF.

The chain couples TRBV9 to TRBJ2-1; 9 bases match TRBD2. Per germline, CDR1 SGDLS and CDR2 YYNGEE. The CDR3 sequence is 16 residues long. The V segment lost 3 bases and the J segment 6 bases; nucleotides outside the gene matches: 10. CDR3 in amino acids: CASSASGRSPVNEQFF. The CDR3 DNA sequence: TGTGCCAGCAGCGCCAGCGGGAGGAGTCCGGTCAATGAGCAGTTCTTC. The full variable domain, completed using reference TRBV9 and TRBJ2-1, is DSGVTQTPKHLITATGQRVTLRCSPRSGDLSVYWYQQSLDQGLQFLIQYYNGEERAKGNILERFSAQQFPDLHSELNLSSLELGDSALYFCASSASGRSPVNEQFFGPGTRLTVL.

The chain combines TRBV7-9 with TRBJ1-2; the D gene is possibly TRBD1 (6 bases). CDR1 and CDR2 (germline): SEHNR, FQNEAQ (reference sequence). This CDR3 comprises 15 residues. The V gene lost 2 bases and the J gene lost 8 bases, with 18 bases spanning the gap. CDR3 loop: CASSLTRGAGGGYTF. In DNA, the CDR3 is TGTGCCAGCAGCTTAACCAGGGGCGCGGGAGGGGGCTACACCTTC. The full variable domain, completed using reference TRBV7-9 and TRBJ1-2, is DTGVSQNPRHKITKRGQNVTFRCDPISEHNRLYWYRQTLGQGPEFLTYFQNEAQLEKSRLLSDRFSAERPKGSFSTLEIQRTEQGDSAMYLCASSLTRGAGGGYTFGSGTRLTVV.

The chain employs TRBV28 and TRBJ1-2, with 7 bases identical to TRBD1. V lost 2 bases to trimming and J lost 4 bases; unmatched junction nucleotides: 1. Germline-derived CDR1 and CDR2 are MDHEN and SYDVKM. This CDR3 is 13 amino acids long. Here the CDR3 reads CASSLGQAYGYTF. The CDR3 coding sequence is TGTGCCAGCAGTTTAGGACAGGCCTATGGCTACACCTTC.

This chain connects TRBV2 to TRBJ1-1; the D gene is possibly TRBD1 (5 bases). CDR3 length equals 10 residues. Trimming removed 6 bases at V and 10 bases at J, with 9 bases between. Per germline, CDR1 SNHLY and CDR2 FYNNEI. The CDR3 coding sequence is TGTGCCAGCAGGGCGGGGGGAGCTTTCTTT. This sequence encodes CASRAGGAFF.

This clone is a singleton in its sample. This rearrangement joins TRBV5-1 to TRBJ1-5; no reliable D call. The length of the CDR3 is 14 residues. Trimming stripped 0 bases from V and 5 bases from J, with 9 bases between. The germline gives CDR1 SGHRS, CDR2 YFSETQ. CDR3 protein: CASSLGYSDQPQHF. The CDR3 DNA reads as TGCGCCAGCAGCTTGGGTTATTCCGATCAGCCCCAGCATTTT.

The V and J genes are TRBV13 and TRBJ1-2, with D maybe TRBD1 (5 bases). From germline, CDR1 is PRHDT and CDR2 FYEKMQ (reference sequence). Trimming shortened V by 1 base and J by 8 bases, and 20 bases separated the two germline ends. The CDR3 extends over 16 amino acids. The CDR3: CASSLAPNGRGFGYTF. CDR3 bases: TGTGCCAGCAGCTTAGCCCCTAATGGTAGGGGATTCGGCTACACCTTC. The whole variable domain, remainder taken from reference TRBV13 and TRBJ1-2, is AAGVIQSPRHLIKEKRETATLKCYPIPRHDTVYWYQQGPGQDPQFLISFYEKMQSDKGSIPDRFSAQQFSDYHSELNMSSLELGDSALYFCASSLAPNGRGFGYTFGSGTRLTVV.

The chain has TRBV25-1 and TRBJ1-4; no definite D call. There are 18 residues in the CDR3. The V gene lost 2 bases and the J gene lost 2 bases, with 18 bases spanning the gap. Germline V CDR1 and CDR2: MGHDK, SYGVNS. The CDR3: CASSEVPQSGRTNEKLFF. The CDR3 nucleotides are TGTGCCAGCAGTGAAGTTCCGCAAAGCGGGAGGACTAATGAAAAACTGTTTTTT.

This clone has a handful of counts. This rearrangement joins TRBV28 to TRBJ2-7, with 7 nucleotides matching TRBD2. Trimming cost V 6 bases and J 4 bases; bases outside gene matches: 12. The CDR3 runs 15 residues. Germline V gene sequence: CDR1 MDHEN, CDR2 SYDVKM. The CDR3 reads CASSSLTGGYYEQYF. CDR3 nucleotides: TGTGCCAGCAGCTCACTAACGGGAGGATATTACGAGCAGTACTTC.

The rearrangement uses TRBV6-5 and TRBJ2-7, with D hard to call. Germline assignment: CDR1 MNHEY and CDR2 SVGAGI. CDR3 size: 13 residues. V was cut by 2 bases and J by 4 bases, with 9 bases left in between. The CDR3 bases are TGTGCCAGCAGTTACAGAGGCTTTTACGAGCAGTACTTC. Translating gives CASSYRGFYEQYF.